The 4 T cell receptor beta chains presented below share a single source sample, sequenced in a study of shared clonotypes between healthy human individuals. Profiling relied on immunoSEQ multiplex PCR, and the TCRdb table lists in-frame clones only, not all of them. The sample carries about 2.5 million clones, about 90% recorded once. Sequencing used naive CD4+ T cells from PBMCs. Subset specified: CD45RA+ positively selected. These receptors originate from a man aged 18 to 30 in good health. Some clones in this sample may be carry-over from other donors' samples.

V gene TRBV5-4 combines with J gene TRBJ2-5; unclear D gene. Germline CDR1 SGHNT, CDR2 YYREEE (reference sequence). V gave up 5 bases and J gave up 2 bases, with 4 bases separating them. The CDR3 loop spans 11 amino acids. For the CDR3, the DNA is TGTGCCAGCAGAGATCAAGAGACCCAGTACTTC. Translation: CASRDQETQYF.

Details on this clone: Other DNA sequences from this sample encode an identical CDR3 as well. The chain joins TRBV5-1 to TRBJ1-3, with D tentatively TRBD1 (5 bases). Germline CDR1 is SGHRS and CDR2 is YFSETQ. V lost 4 bases, J lost 2 bases, and 10 bases lay in between. The length of the CDR3 is 14 residues. The CDR3: CASSDQGTGNTIYF. The DNA of the CDR3 is TGCGCCAGCAGCGACCAGGGAACTGGAAACACCATATATTTT.

This chain links TRBV7-9 with TRBJ1-1, with D possibly TRBD1 on 5 matching bases. V was trimmed by 3 bases and J by 1 base, leaving 9 bases between them. The CDR3 has 14 amino acids. Germline V gene sequence: CDR1 SEHNR, CDR2 FQNEAQ (reference sequence). DNA for the CDR3: TGTGCCAGCAGCTTGCTACAGGAGAACACTGAAGCTTTCTTT. This gives the protein CASSLLQENTEAFF.

Concerning this clone: This CDR3 is also generated by other DNA sequences in the sample. The V gene is TRBV5-4, the J gene TRBJ1-2; D is undetermined. Between the trimmed V and J ends, which lost 0 bases and 2 bases, there was a span of 5 bases. Germline assignment: CDR1 SGHNT and CDR2 YYREEE (reference sequence). The CDR3 has 13 amino acids. The CDR3 spells CASSLGQNYGYTF. DNA of the CDR3: TGTGCCAGCAGCTTGGGGCAGAACTATGGCTACACCTTC. The variable domain in full, completed from reference TRBV5-4 and TRBJ1-2, reads ETGVTQSPTHLIKTRGQQVTLRCSSQSGHNTVSWYQQALGQGPQFIFQYYREEENGRGNFPPRFSGLQFPNYSSELNVNALELDDSALYLCASSLGQNYGYTFGSGTRLTVV.